Below, one T cell receptor (beta chain) is given with its context. Its binding antigen is unknown. The input lacks base qualities; no much larger clone sits a single base away. This sample stems from a study of blood T cell repertoires in COVID-19 (TCRdb year 2020). Describing the broader study: Collaborator samples came from the United States, Italy and Spain and covered acute and convalescent phases of COVID-19. Nearly every sample came with metadata listing a de-identified subject ID, COVID-19 status, age in years and sex. Samples were obtained from the ongoing ImmuneRACE study (first 160 participants) and from 1,254 subjects provided by 6 global collaborators. Subjects who had been exposed to COVID-19, were actively infected with it, or had recovered from it provided the deeply sampled blood TCRbeta repertoires that made up the dataset. The repertoires were made available in a free public database intended to serve as a resource for research on the immune response to SARS-CoV-2. Where available, HLA class I and class II types were taken from metadata supplied by the sample provider and were not determined by assay-based typing. The prospective study material was composed of cDNA or gDNA derived from T cells, B-cell-depleted T cells, or PBMCs.

TCRbeta CDR3 regions were amplified from genomic DNA using the immunoSEQ Assay, a bias-controlled multiplex PCR. In the paper's pipeline: The number of nucleated cells in each sample was estimated from the amplification of reference gene primers within the assay. To quantify the absolute abundance of each unique TCRbeta CDR3 rearrangement, sequence reads were collapsed and filtered. For each sample, productive Simpson clonality was calculated by taking the square root of Simpson's diversity index across productive rearrangements. The clones in this table, taken by TCRdb from immuneACCESS, are in-frame only. Not every clone is retained; where verified, under half of the shortfall comes from an unresolved V gene, and the cause of the rest is unknown. V, J and clone size are taken as reported in that table, and D and trimming were inferred from the DNA itself. This sample holds 50,000 to 75,000 clones; roughly 86% were observed only once. The ten largest clones take up less than 1.5% of the sample.

The full study reports these points: The amount of clinical and demographic metadata varied by source and participant and was provided uncurated.

The collaborating institutions used their own protocols to collect whole blood in K2EDTA tubes. For TCRbeta analysis, collaborator samples were shipped as frozen whole blood, as isolated PBMCs, or as DNA extracted from either sample type. Trimming costs V 0 bases and J 7 bases, and their ends lie 17 bases apart. From its cysteine to its phenylalanine, the CDR3 spans 16 amino acids. The only DNA kept is the CDR3, 48 bases in frame from the first base. CDR1 and CDR2 (SGHKS, YYEKEE) derive from the germline V gene (reference sequence). The chain is assembled from TRBV5-5 and TRBJ2-1; a tentative D call is TRBD1 (6 bases match). Sequenced: peripheral blood. This clonotype was obtained from a man aged 60-69 years with acute or convalescent COVID-19. The DNA reads as follows: TGTGCCAGCAGCTTGGCCCCAGGGGCGCATCTAAATGAGCAGTTCTTC. The encoded protein is CASSLAPGAHLNEQFF. Reference TRBV5-5 and TRBJ2-1 genes cover what lies past the CDR3, so the full variable domain is DAGVTQSPTHLIKTRGQQVTLRCSPISGHKSVSWYQQVLGQGPQFIFQYYEKEERGRGNFPDRFSARQFPNYSSELNVNALLLGDSALYLCASSLAPGAHLNEQFFGPGTRLTVL.